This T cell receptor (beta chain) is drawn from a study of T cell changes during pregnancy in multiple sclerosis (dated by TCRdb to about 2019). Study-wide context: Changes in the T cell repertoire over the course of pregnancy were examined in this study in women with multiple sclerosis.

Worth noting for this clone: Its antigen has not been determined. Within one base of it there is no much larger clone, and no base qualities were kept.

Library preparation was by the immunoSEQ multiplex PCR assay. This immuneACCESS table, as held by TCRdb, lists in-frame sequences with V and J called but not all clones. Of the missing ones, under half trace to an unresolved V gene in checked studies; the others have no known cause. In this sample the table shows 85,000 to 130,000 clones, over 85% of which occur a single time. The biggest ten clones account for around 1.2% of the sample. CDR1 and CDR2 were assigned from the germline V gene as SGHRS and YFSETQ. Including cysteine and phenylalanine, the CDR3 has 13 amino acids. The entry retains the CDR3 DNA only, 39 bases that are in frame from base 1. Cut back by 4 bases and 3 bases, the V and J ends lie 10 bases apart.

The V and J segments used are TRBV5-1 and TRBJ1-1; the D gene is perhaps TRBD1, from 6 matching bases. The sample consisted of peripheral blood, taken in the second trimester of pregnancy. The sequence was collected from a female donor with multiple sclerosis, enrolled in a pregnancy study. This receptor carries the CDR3 CASSGGGDTEAFF. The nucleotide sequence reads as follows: TGCGCCAGCAGCGGCGGGGGCGACACTGAAGCTTTCTTT.